Listed below are T cell receptor beta chains from one sample, sequenced in a study of cytomegalovirus exposure and HLA in healthy donors. Some clones are missing from TCRdb's copy, which holds only in-frame ones; the method was immunoSEQ multiplex PCR. The sample includes about 160,000 clones, approximately 70% of them seen just once. The sample consisted of PBMCs. The receptors shown here come from a man aged 40-49 years in good health and CMV-seropositive. CDR3s leave out the opening cysteine and the closing phenylalanine or tryptophan.

v_gene	CDR3aa
TRBV11-1	ASSLRGNNSPLH
TRBV29-1	SVGWTGRDTEAF
TRBV6-5	ASSTQGARNTEAF
TRBV30	AWSAGGWYGYT
TRBV6-1	ASSEGYRGQDSPLH
TRBV5-4	ASSRSPRADSEKLF
TRBV19	ASSPGRGSSYEQY
TRBV5-6	ASSQGRTDTEAF
TRBV6-5	ASSHSGQGAHEQY
TRBV14	ASSPQGKDFLF
TRBV4-1	ASRDSHQPQH
TRBV29-1	SGGEDYGYT
TRBV18	ASSPPGTGPKTQY